A single sample gave rise to the 17 T cell receptor beta chains below, sequenced in a study of spatial heterogeneity in lung cancer. Described time point: sample taken at primary tumor resection. Antigen specificity for these receptors is unknown. Regarding the study as a whole: One measure, the expanded intratumoral alpha and beta TCR count, tracked tumor mutation counts.

TCRdb analysed the 5' RACE reads with MiXCR anew, one entry per CDR3 protein. The sample contains 4,500 to 6,500 distinct CDR3 sequences, roughly an eighth of which appear only once. Sample: lung tumor tissue, taken at surgery. The source is a female donor with early-stage non-small cell lung cancer.

Within the sample, this clonotype is medium-sized. The chain couples TRBV7-2 to TRBJ2-1; D is perhaps TRBD2 (5 bases). The CDR3 covers 16 residues. Trimming pared 3 bases from V and 2 bases from J, leaving 14 bases between. Germline lookup yields CDR1 SGHTA and CDR2 FQGNSA. CDR3 amino acids: CASSFRGIGAYNEQFF. DNA for the CDR3: TGTGCCAGCAGCTTCAGAGGGATCGGAGCCTACAATGAGCAGTTCTTC.

There are many counts of this clonotype. CDR3 sequence (DNA): TGTGCCAGCAGCCCCGACAGGGACTTCACCATATATTTT. It yields the protein CASSPDRDFTIYF. The chain is built from TRBV7-9 and TRBJ1-3; 7 nucleotides agree with TRBD1. The J segment lost 9 bases and the V segment lost 5 bases, leaving 7 bases of the junction unmatched. From germline, CDR1 is SEHNR and CDR2 FQNEAQ (reference sequence). This CDR3 spans 13 amino acids.

This clonotype is medium-sized (0.01 to 0.1%) within its sample. The chain employs TRBV10-3 and TRBJ1-1; TRBD1 might be the D (5 bases). V gave up 3 bases and J gave up 3 bases, with 14 bases separating them. Germline V gene data show CDR1 as ENHRY and CDR2 as SYGVKD. CDR3 length: 15 residues. CDR3: CAISDPGLTHTEAFF. CDR3 nucleotides: TGTGCCATCAGTGACCCGGGACTGACGCACACTGAAGCTTTCTTT.

This chain joins TRBV7-2 and TRBJ2-3; D possibly corresponds to TRBD2 (5 bases). CDR1 and CDR2 from the germline V gene are SGHTA and FQGNSA. Trimming shortened V by 5 bases and J by 7 bases, and 13 bases separated the two germline ends. The CDR3 extends over 13 amino acids. The CDR3 nucleotides read TGTGCCAGCAGCATCGGACTTTTTTATACGCAGTATTTT. It codes for CASSIGLFYTQYF.

Within the sample, this clonotype is medium-sized. The V gene is TRBV4-1, the J gene TRBJ1-1, with 7 positions matching TRBD1. CDR1 is MGHRA, CDR2 YSYEKL, per germline. V was clipped by 4 bases and J by 4 bases; unmatched bases: 3. The CDR3 has 13 residues. The CDR3 sequence: CASSPTGSTEAFF. Written as DNA, the CDR3 is TGCGCCAGCAGCCCGACAGGGAGCACTGAAGCTTTCTTT.

This clonotype was picked up many times. The chain carries TRBV7-2 and TRBJ1-2, with D hard to call. From germline, CDR1 is SGHTA and CDR2 FQGNSA. This CDR3 region has 14 residues. Trimming took off 6 bases at V and 6 bases at J, with 17 bases between the two ends. This CDR3 is CASSHSTHRDGYTF. DNA for the CDR3: TGTGCCAGCAGTCACTCCACGCACAGAGATGGCTACACCTTC. Drawing the rest from reference TRBV7-2 and TRBJ1-2, the complete variable domain is GAGVSQSPSNKVTEKGKDVELRCDPISGHTALYWYRQSLGQGLEFLIYFQGNSAPDKSGLPSDRFSAERTGGSVSTLTIQRTQQEDSAVYLCASSHSTHRDGYTFGSGTRLTVV.

By sample fraction, this clonotype is medium-sized. This chain connects TRBV6-1 to TRBJ1-5; D ambiguous. V was clipped by 8 bases and J by 7 bases, with 9 bases between them. Per germline, CDR1 MNHNS and CDR2 SASEGT. This CDR3 contains 11 residues. In nucleotides, the CDR3 is TGTGCCAGCGGCTGGAGGCAGCCCCAGCATTTT. Translated: CASGWRQPQHF.

This clonotype ranks as medium-sized (0.01 to 0.1%). V usage is TRBV28 and J usage is TRBJ2-1; 8 positions agree with TRBD2. The ends lost 4 bases at V and 0 bases at J; junction bases unmatched: 11. This CDR3 region has 18 residues. Germline V CDR1 and CDR2: MDHEN, SYDVKM. CDR3 in DNA: TGTGCCAGCAGTTCACCGGGACTAGTGAGGAACTCCTACAATGAGCAGTTCTTC. Encoded protein: CASSSPGLVRNSYNEQFF.

The J gene is TRBJ1-3, the V gene TRBV30; maybe TRBD1 (6 bases). There are 14 residues in the CDR3. The V and J ends lost 2 bases and 1 base respectively, with 9 bases between them. Germline loops: CDR1 GTSNPN, CDR2 SVGIG (reference sequence). CDR3 amino acids: CAWSPGQSGNTIYF. Here the CDR3 DNA reads TGTGCCTGGAGTCCCGGACAGTCTGGAAACACCATATATTTT.

There are many counts of this clonotype. V gene TRBV5-6 combines with J gene TRBJ1-5; D not resolved. With 0 bases removed from V and 5 bases from J, the gap between germline ends came to 9 bases. CDR1 and CDR2 (germline): SGHDT, YYEEEE. This CDR3 spans 14 amino acids. CDR3 residues: CASSLAADYQPQHF. CDR3 coding DNA: TGTGCCAGCAGCTTGGCGGCGGACTATCAGCCCCAGCATTTT.

This clonotype was detected ten times or more. The chain uses TRBV20-1 and TRBJ2-7; 8 nucleotides agree with TRBD1. With 6 bases clipped from V and 3 bases from J, the junction kept 7 bases outside the gene matches. The CDR3 is 13 amino acids. Germline loops: CDR1 DFQATT, CDR2 SNEGSKA (reference sequence). The CDR3 DNA sequence: TGCAGTGCCACCGGGACAGGCAACTACGAGCAGTACGTC. It translates to CSATGTGNYEQYV.

As concerns this clonotype: This likely comes from a read error, as the CDR3 has no conserved phenylalanine or tryptophan at its end. This rearrangement joins TRBV9 to TRBJ2-1; 8 bases are a match to TRBD2. The CDR3 consists of 15 residues. J was trimmed by 7 bases and V by 0 bases; bases with no gene match: 6. Germline V gene sequence: CDR1 SGDLS, CDR2 YYNGEE. Written as DNA, the CDR3 is TGTGCCAGCAGCGTAGCAGCGGGAGTGTGTAATGAGCAGTTCTTG. Its translation: CASSVAAGVCNEQFL.

This clonotype was seen a few times. The CDR3 is CSARPLYEQYF. CDR3 coding DNA: TGCAGTGCTAGGCCCCTCTACGAGCAGTACTTC. The rearrangement joins TRBV20-1 to TRBJ2-7, with no clear D. Between the trimmed V and J ends, which lost 3 bases and 3 bases, there was a span of 6 bases. From germline, CDR1 is DFQATT and CDR2 SNEGSKA (reference sequence). The CDR3 runs 11 residues.

The J gene is TRBJ2-3, the V gene TRBV20-1; a weak D match, TRBD1 (6 bases). The germline V gene encodes CDR1 DFQATT and CDR2 SNEGSKA (reference sequence). V lost 4 bases and J lost 7, with 18 bases in between. The CDR3 sequence is 14 residues long. The CDR3 region is CSAKVAGARNTQYF. CDR3 DNA: TGCAGTGCTAAGGTTGCAGGGGCAAGAAATACGCAGTATTTT.

Ten or more counts support this clonotype. The gene calls are TRBV12-1 and TRBJ2-1; the table's TRBD2 call for D was not verified on the DNA. TRBV12-1 is assigned pseudogene status. The CDR3 sequence is 16 residues long. Written as DNA, the CDR3 is TGTGCCAGCCTCCCCCTAAACTGGCGGGAGGGCTATGAGCAGTTCTTC. Protein: CASLPLNWREGYEQFF.

In its sample, this clonotype is medium-sized. The chain has TRBV27 and TRBJ2-7; D uncertain. The length of the CDR3 is 15 residues. Between the trimmed V and J ends, which lost 0 bases and 3 bases, there was a span of 12 bases. Germline CDR1 MNHEY, CDR2 SMNVEV (reference sequence). CDR3: CASSLSRPRFYEQYF. The CDR3 DNA is TGTGCCAGCAGTTTATCCCGGCCCAGATTCTACGAGCAGTACTTC.

This clonotype showed up many times. This chain joins TRBV7-2 and TRBJ2-5; D perhaps matches TRBD2 (6 bases). There are 13 residues in the CDR3. V was cut by 3 bases and J by 3 bases, with 8 bases left in between. Germline loops: CDR1 SGHTA, CDR2 FQGNSA. The chain's CDR3 is CASSFGGKETQYF. In nucleotides, the CDR3 is TGTGCCAGCAGCTTTGGCGGGAAAGAGACCCAGTACTTC.